Listed here is a single T cell receptor beta chain. Sequenced by immunoSEQ multiplex PCR; TCRdb stores in-frame clones only, minus some. The sample has hundreds of thousands of clones; about nine tenths are singletons. This record comes from a study of blood T cell repertoires in COVID-19. The CDR3 spans 13 residues. CDR1 is SGHVS and CDR2 is FQNEAQ in the germline V gene. The V gene end was trimmed by 5 bases and the J gene end by 10 bases; junction bases not matched to a gene: 5. Everyone who took part was roughly 18 to 89 years old, and they came from about two dozen US areas. In assigning cohorts, the study relied on participant-reported clinical history.

This TCR came from a woman aged 40 to 50 who had recovered from COVID-19. Sequencing input: PBMCs or T cells enriched from blood (not recorded which). This rearrangement joins TRBV7-8 to TRBJ1-6; 7 bases match TRBD1. The DNA for the CDR3 is TGTGCCAGCAGCGTAGACAGGGCGTCACCCCTCCACTTT. This translates into CASSVDRASPLHF.